This TCR beta chain was recorded in a study of blood T cell repertoires in COVID-19. Per the germline V gene, CDR1 is SGHNT and CDR2 is YENEEA. The J segment lost 0 bases and the V segment lost 1 base, leaving 4 bases of the junction unmatched. The CDR3 covers 17 residues. The method was immunoSEQ multiplex PCR; TCRdb's version includes in-frame clones alone and lacks a portion of them. The sample shows over 85,000 clones, around nine tenths of them seen only once. The TCR was taken from a man between 65 and 85 years old with acute or convalescent COVID-19. Source material: peripheral blood. The chain recombines TRBV11-3 with TRBJ2-2, with TRBD2 identical over 8 bases. CDR3 in DNA: TGTGCCAGCAGCTTAGCGGCGGGGGGATCGAACACCGGGGAGCTGTTTTTT. Translation gives CASSLAAGGSNTGELFF.